The rows below give T cell receptor beta chains drawn from one sample of a study of CD8+ T cells in alopecia areata. Here immunoSEQ multiplex PCR was the method, and the copy in TCRdb shows in-frame clones only, minus some. This sample carries 200,000 or so clones, roughly two fifths of them seen once, and the ten largest clones take just under 0.5%. The specimen was CD4+ T cells sorted from blood, collected between weeks 30 and 35, from a patient treated with tofacitinib. All receptors come from a human donor with alopecia areata. Each CDR3 is given with its conserved first and last residue. A D gene is named only where the DNA matches it firmly. The size field is filled for only some rows; it gives once, few, many or a size class.

length	J	size	V	D	DNA	CDR3
12	TRBJ1-2	.	TRBV30	.	TGTGCCTGGAGGGGGGTTAACTATGGCTACACCTTC	CAWRGVNYGYTF
13	TRBJ2-3	few	TRBV28	.	TGTGCCAGCATCGAGGCCGTCACAGATACGCAGTATTTT	CASIEAVTDTQYF
13	TRBJ2-7	few	TRBV7-9	TRBD1	TGTGCCAGCAGCCCAAGACAGGGTCACGAGCAGTACTTC	CASSPRQGHEQYF
17	TRBJ2-1	.	TRBV30	TRBD2	TGTGCCTGGAGTGTACTAATGGGACTAGCATTACCCAATGAGCAGTTCTTC	CAWSVLMGLALPNEQFF
14	TRBJ2-1	.	TRBV6-5	TRBD2	TGTGCCAGCAAGCCGGGACTAGCAGGTAATGAGCAGTTCTTC	CASKPGLAGNEQFF
11	TRBJ2-1	.	TRBV27	.	TGTGCCAGCCTCACAGGCCAAGAGCAGTTCTTC	CASLTGQEQFF
15	TRBJ1-6	.	TRBV2	TRBD1	TGTGCCAGCAGTGTACGGGACAGGACCAATTCACCCCTCCACTTT	CASSVRDRTNSPLHF
17	TRBJ2-1	.	TRBV2	TRBD1	TGTGCCAGCACGCTGGGACAGGGTGACAGCTCCTACAATGAGCAGTTCTTC	CASTLGQGDSSYNEQFF
16	TRBJ1-2	.	TRBV30	.	TGTGCCTGGAGTGGAGGGCGACAAAGGGGCCAATATGGCTACACCTTC	CAWSGGRQRGQYGYTF
11	TRBJ2-4	.	TRBV30	.	TGTGCCTGGAGTAGAGGGCCGGCACAGTACTTC	CAWSRGPAQYF
14	TRBJ2-1	.	TRBV6-5	.	TGTGCCAGCAGTCGGGGACTGGCAAACAATGAGCAGTTCTTC	CASSRGLANNEQFF
15	TRBJ1-1	few	TRBV18	TRBD1	TGTGCCAGCTCACCGCAAATTGGACAGGGGACTGAAGCTTTCTTT	CASSPQIGQGTEAFF
15	TRBJ1-5	.	TRBV5-6	.	TGTGCCAGCAGCTTGACCGGTTATAGCAATCAGCCCCAGCATTTT	CASSLTGYSNQPQHF